A single sample gave rise to the 3 T cell receptor beta chains below, sequenced in a study of T-cell reconstitution after alpha-beta-depleted transplantation in children. It was with unique molecular identifiers that the TCRbeta library was prepared. MiXCR, run by TCRdb on the PCR reads, gives a single entry per CDR3 protein. The data contain roughly 590,000 distinct CDR3 sequences, approximately 15% of them singletons. This specimen consisted of PBMCs from the stem cell graft donor, obtained from the stem cell graft. All receptors derive from a human donor who donated a stem cell graft to a child with acute myeloid leukemia.

The table lists this clonotype with many counts. This rearrangement joins TRBV20-1 to TRBJ1-2; perhaps TRBD1 as D (6 bases). The CDR3 runs 13 residues. The V gene's germline CDR1 is DFQATT and CDR2 SNEGSKA (reference sequence). V was clipped by 1 base and J by 4 bases, with 10 bases between them. The CDR3 DNA follows: TGCAGTGCTAGAGGGGCAGGGGTCTATGGCTACACCTTC. Its translation: CSARGAGVYGYTF.

This clonotype was seen at least ten times. The V gene is TRBV4-3, the J gene TRBJ1-1; no clear D. With 0 bases removed from V and 4 bases from J, the gap between germline ends came to 12 bases. Germline V lookup: CDR1 LGHNA, CDR2 YSLEER. The CDR3 runs 15 residues. The CDR3 spells CASSQDTTAVTEAFF. The CDR3 DNA follows: TGCGCCAGCAGCCAAGATACGACCGCAGTCACTGAAGCTTTCTTT.

This chain joins TRBV4-2 and TRBJ2-7, with a tentative D call TRBD1 (5 bases). Per germline, CDR1 LGHNA and CDR2 YNFKEQ. The CDR3 runs to 17 residues. Trimming removed 0 bases at V and 1 base at J, with 16 bases between. The CDR3 is CASSQDQGAGWSYEQYF. CDR3 coding DNA: TGTGCCAGCAGCCAAGATCAAGGTGCAGGGTGGTCCTACGAGCAGTACTTC.